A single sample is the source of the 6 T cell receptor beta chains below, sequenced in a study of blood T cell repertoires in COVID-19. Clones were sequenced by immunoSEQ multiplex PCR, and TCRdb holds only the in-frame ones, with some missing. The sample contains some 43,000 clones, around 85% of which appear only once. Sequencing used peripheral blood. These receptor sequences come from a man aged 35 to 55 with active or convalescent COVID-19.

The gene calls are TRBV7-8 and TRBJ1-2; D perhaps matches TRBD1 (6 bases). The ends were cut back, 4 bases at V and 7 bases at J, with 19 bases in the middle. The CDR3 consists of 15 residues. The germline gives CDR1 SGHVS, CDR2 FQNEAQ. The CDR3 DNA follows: TGTGCCAGCAGCTCCCAAGCCGAGGGGGAAGGTGGCTACACCTTC. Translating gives CASSSQAEGEGGYTF.

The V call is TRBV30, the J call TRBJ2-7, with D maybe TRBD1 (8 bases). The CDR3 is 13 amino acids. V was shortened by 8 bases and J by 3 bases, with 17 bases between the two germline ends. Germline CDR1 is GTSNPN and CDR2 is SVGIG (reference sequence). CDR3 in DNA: TGTGCCGGGGGGGACAGGTTGTTCTACGAGCAGTACTTC. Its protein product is CAGGDRLFYEQYF.

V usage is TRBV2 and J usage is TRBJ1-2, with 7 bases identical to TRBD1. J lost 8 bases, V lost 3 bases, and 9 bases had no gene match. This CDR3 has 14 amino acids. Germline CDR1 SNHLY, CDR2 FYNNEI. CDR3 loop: CASSDGRTGDGYTF. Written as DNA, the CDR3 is TGTGCCAGCAGTGATGGAAGGACAGGAGACGGCTACACCTTC.

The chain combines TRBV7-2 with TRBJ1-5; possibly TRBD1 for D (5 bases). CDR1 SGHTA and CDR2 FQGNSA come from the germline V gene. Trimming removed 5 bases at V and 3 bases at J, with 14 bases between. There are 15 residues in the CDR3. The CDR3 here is CASSVITGFNQPQHF. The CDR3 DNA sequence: TGTGCCAGCAGCGTTATCACAGGATTCAATCAGCCCCAGCATTTT. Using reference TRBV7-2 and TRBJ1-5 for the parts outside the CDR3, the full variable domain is GAGVSQSPSNKVTEKGKDVELRCDPISGHTALYWYRQSLGQGLEFLIYFQGNSAPDKSGLPSDRFSAERTGGSVSTLTIQRTQQEDSAVYLCASSVITGFNQPQHFGDGTRLSIL.

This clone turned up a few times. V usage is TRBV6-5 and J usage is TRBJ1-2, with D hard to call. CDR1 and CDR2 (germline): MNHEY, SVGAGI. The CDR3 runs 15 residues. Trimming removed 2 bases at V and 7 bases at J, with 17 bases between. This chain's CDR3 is CASSYTAGRSAGYTF. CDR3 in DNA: TGTGCCAGCAGTTACACCGCGGGGAGGTCGGCTGGCTACACCTTC.

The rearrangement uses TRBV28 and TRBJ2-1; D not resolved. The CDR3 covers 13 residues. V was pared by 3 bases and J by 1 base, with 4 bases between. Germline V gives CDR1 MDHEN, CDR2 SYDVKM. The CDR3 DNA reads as TGTGCCAGCAGTTTGTATTCCTACAATGAGCAGTTCTTC. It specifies CASSLYSYNEQFF. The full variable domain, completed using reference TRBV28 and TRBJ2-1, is DVKVTQSSRYLVKRTGEKVFLECVQDMDHENMFWYRQDPGLGLRLIYFSYDVKMKEKGDIPEGYSVSREKKERFSLILESASTNQTSMYLCASSLYSYNEQFFGPGTRLTVL.